These 15 T cell receptor beta chains were sequenced from one sample in a study of PD-1 blockade in classical Hodgkin lymphoma. Brentuximab vedotin exposure varied among the patients, all of whom had relapsed after autologous stem cell transplantation. Sequencing was performed with immunoSEQ multiplex PCR; in TCRdb, only in-frame clones are kept and a portion is missing. This sample has some 100,000 clones, with approximately 90% found just once. The sequencing here drew on peripheral blood mononuclear cells (PBMCs), taken before the second cycle of nivolumab. These receptors were taken from a human donor with classical Hodgkin lymphoma.

The chain carries TRBV7-8 and TRBJ2-2; possibly TRBD1 or TRBD2 for D (6 bases each). Germline V lookup: CDR1 SGHVS, CDR2 FQNEAQ. The CDR3 sequence is 16 residues long. Trimming took off 2 bases at V and 4 bases at J, with 14 bases between the two ends. The CDR3, as DNA: TGTGCCAGCAGCTTATATCCGGGGGCAAGCACCGGGGAGCTGTTTTTT. The encoded protein is CASSLYPGASTGELFF.

This clone was recorded only once. The genes are TRBV6-1 and TRBJ1-1; unclear D gene. This CDR3 spans 11 amino acids. Germline-derived CDR1 and CDR2 are MNHNS and SASEGT. Trimming left V 6 bases short and J 10 bases short, with 12 bases between. CDR3: CASSPLGGAFF. For the CDR3, the DNA is TGTGCCAGCAGCCCTTTGGGCGGAGCTTTCTTT.

V gene TRBV5-1 combines with J gene TRBJ2-1; perhaps TRBD2 as D (5 bases). CDR3 length equals 15 residues. CDR1 is SGHRS, CDR2 YFSETQ, per germline. The V gene lost 3 bases and the J gene lost 12 bases, with 22 bases spanning the gap. DNA of the CDR3: TGCGCCAGCAGCTGGGGAAATGGGTGGGAGAGTCGGCAGTTCTTC. Protein product: CASSWGNGWESRQFF.

The chain has TRBV4-3 and TRBJ2-3; perhaps TRBD2 as D (5 bases). Deletions cut 0 bases from V and 6 bases from J, with 13 bases between. CDR3 length equals 15 residues. The germline V gene encodes CDR1 LGHNA and CDR2 YSLEER. The CDR3 reads CASSQDGTSLDTQYF. DNA of the CDR3: TGCGCCAGCAGCCAAGATGGCACTAGTCTCGATACGCAGTATTTT.

In its sample, this clone was seen once. This chain links TRBV18 with TRBJ1-6; D not resolved. Trimming stripped 2 bases from V and 6 bases from J, with 11 bases between. From germline, CDR1 is KGHSH and CDR2 LQKENI. CDR3 length equals 15 residues. CDR3 nucleotide sequence: TGTGCCAGCTCACCAGGGCCAGAACGTAATTCACCCCTCCACTTT. Amino acid sequence: CASSPGPERNSPLHF.

The chain has TRBV29-1 and TRBJ2-1; TRBD2 aligns across 9 bases. The germline V gene encodes CDR1 SQVTM and CDR2 ANQGSEA. With V trimmed by 0 bases and J by 10 bases, 10 bases remained unmatched. This CDR3 comprises 15 residues. CDR3 residues: CSVEDRAGGPREQFF. CDR3 coding DNA: TGCAGCGTTGAAGATCGGGCGGGGGGGCCGAGGGAGCAGTTCTTC.

This chain links TRBV11-1 with TRBJ1-6, with 7 bases aligning to TRBD1. CDR3 length: 18 residues. Unmatched junction bases numbered 11, after V lost 5 bases and J lost 1 base. Germline-derived CDR1 and CDR2 are SGHAT and FQDESV (reference sequence). CDR3 coding DNA: TGTGCCAGCAGCGAGGACAGACAGGGAAGGTCCTATAATTCACCCCTCCACTTT. As protein: CASSEDRQGRSYNSPLHF.

This chain joins TRBV29-1 and TRBJ2-3; D could derive from TRBD1 or TRBD2 (6 bases each). The CDR3 totals 14 residues. From germline, CDR1 is SQVTM and CDR2 ANQGSEA. Trimming cost V 3 bases and J 1 base, with 11 bases left between them. Here the CDR3 reads CSVDSGAGTDTQYF. DNA for the CDR3: TGCAGCGTTGATTCGGGGGCCGGCACAGATACGCAGTATTTT.

The chain is built from TRBV9 and TRBJ1-1; a possible D gene is TRBD1 (5 bases). Germline values: CDR1 SGDLS, CDR2 YYNGEE. The CDR3 loop spans 14 amino acids. V dropped 4 bases and J dropped 6 bases, with 16 bases sitting between them. For the CDR3, the DNA is TGTGCCAGCAGCCCTGGGGGGTCTGGCCCTGAAGCTTTCTTT. Its protein product is CASSPGGSGPEAFF. The complete variable domain, with remaining parts taken from reference TRBV9 and TRBJ1-1, reads DSGVTQTPKHLITATGQRVTLRCSPRSGDLSVYWYQQSLDQGLQFLIQYYNGEERAKGNILERFSAQQFPDLHSELNLSSLELGDSALYFCASSPGGSGPEAFFGQGTRLTVV.

The CDR3 region is CAWNNEGDQPQHF. For the CDR3, the DNA is TGTGCCTGGAACAATGAGGGGGATCAGCCCCAGCATTTT. The rearrangement uses TRBV30 and TRBJ1-5, with D perhaps matching TRBD1 (6 bases). CDR3 length: 13 residues. Trimming cost V 4 bases and J 5 bases, with 12 bases left between them. The germline V gene has CDR1 GTSNPN and CDR2 SVGIG (reference sequence).

The chain has TRBV6-6 and TRBJ1-6; 10 nucleotides line up with TRBD1. Germline lookup yields CDR1 MNHNY and CDR2 SVGAGI (reference sequence). The ends lost 5 bases at V and 10 bases at J; junction bases unmatched: 5. CDR3 length: 14 residues. The CDR3 DNA reads as TGTGCCAGCAGTCACGGGACAGGGGAATCACCCCTCCACTTT. Translated: CASSHGTGESPLHF.

The V gene is TRBV28, the J gene TRBJ2-7; D is perhaps TRBD1 (6 bases). V gave up 3 bases and J gave up 3 bases, with 24 bases separating them. This CDR3 has 18 amino acids. Germline CDR1 reads MDHEN; CDR2 reads SYDVKM. CDR3 nucleotides: TGTGCCAGCAGTTTCCCAGCCGTGGCCCCCCAGGGGTTCTACGAGCAGTACTTC. It is translated as CASSFPAVAPQGFYEQYF.

This chain connects TRBV29-1 to TRBJ2-3; the match to TRBD2 covers 11 bases. The V and J ends lost 5 bases and 11 bases, in that order; junction bases with no gene match: 12. The length of the CDR3 is 14 residues. Germline V gives CDR1 SQVTM, CDR2 ANQGSEA. The CDR3 bases are TGCAGCGTTAACCCTAGCGGGGGGTCAGGCAGGCAGTATTTT. Its translation: CSVNPSGGSGRQYF.

The chain is built from TRBV12-5 and TRBJ2-7; D remains unclear. CDR1 LGHNT and CDR2 FRNRAP come from the germline V gene. V was cut by 5 bases and J by 0 bases, with 11 bases left in between. This CDR3 is 14 amino acids long. For the CDR3, the DNA is TGTGCTAGTGGTAAAGGATTCGCCTCCTACGAGCAGTACTTC. Protein product: CASGKGFASYEQYF.

The chain recombines TRBV10-3 with TRBJ1-4; D is unresolved. The CDR3 totals 13 residues. Looked up from germline, CDR1 is ENHRY and CDR2 is SYGVKD. V lost 8 bases, J lost 12 bases, and 19 bases lay in between. In nucleotides, the CDR3 is TGTGCCATCCGGATATCGAACGGGAGGGAACTGTTTTTT. Amino acids: CAIRISNGRELFF.